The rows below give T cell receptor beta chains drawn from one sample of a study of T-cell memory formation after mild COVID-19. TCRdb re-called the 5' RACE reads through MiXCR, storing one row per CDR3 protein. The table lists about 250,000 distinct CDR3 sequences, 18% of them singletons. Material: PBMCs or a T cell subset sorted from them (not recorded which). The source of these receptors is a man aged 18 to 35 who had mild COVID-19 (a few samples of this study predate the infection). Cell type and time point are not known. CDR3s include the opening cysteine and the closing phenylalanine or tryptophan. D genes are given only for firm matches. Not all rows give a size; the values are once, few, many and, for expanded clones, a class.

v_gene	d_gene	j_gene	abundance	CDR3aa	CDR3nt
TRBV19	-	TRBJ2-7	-	CASSRQANEQYF	TGTGCCAGTAGTCGGCAGGCCAACGAGCAGTACTTC
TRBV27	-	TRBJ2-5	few	CASSRDIEETQYF	TGTGCCAGCAGCCGGGACATTGAAGAGACCCAGTACTTC
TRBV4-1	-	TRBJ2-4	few	CASSQGNLAKNIQYF	TGCGCCAGCAGCCAAGGAAATCTAGCCAAAAACATTCAGTACTTC
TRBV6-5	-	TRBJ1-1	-	CASSYGVGTEAFF	TGTGCCAGCAGTTACGGGGTGGGCACTGAAGCTTTCTTT
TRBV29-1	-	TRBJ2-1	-	CSVSAGSSYNEQFF	TGCAGCGTTTCTGCGGGGAGCTCCTACAATGAGCAGTTCTTC
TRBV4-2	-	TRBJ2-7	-	CASSSPQGREQYF	TGTGCCAGCAGTTCTCCTCAGGGACGGGAGCAGTACTTC
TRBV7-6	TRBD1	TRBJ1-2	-	CASSFSGRQGADYTF	TGTGCCAGCAGCTTTTCCGGGAGACAGGGTGCCGACTACACCTTC
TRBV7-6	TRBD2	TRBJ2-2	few	CASSFLAGPNTGELFF	TGTGCCAGCAGCTTCCTAGCGGGGCCGAACACCGGGGAGCTGTTTTTT
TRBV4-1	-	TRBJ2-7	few	CASSPRDGPYEQYF	TGCGCCAGCAGCCCCAGGGACGGCCCCTACGAGCAGTACTTC
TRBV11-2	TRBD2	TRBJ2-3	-	CASSSGLAYVTDTQYF	TGTGCCAGCAGCTCGGGACTAGCCTATGTCACAGATACGCAGTATTTT
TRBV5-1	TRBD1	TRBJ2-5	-	CASSLDSRSGQGQETQYF	TGCGCCAGCAGCTTGGATTCACGATCCGGACAGGGACAAGAGACCCAGTACTTC
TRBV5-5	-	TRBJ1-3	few	CASSLSRGAANPSGNTIYF	TGTGCCAGCAGCTTGAGTCGGGGGGCAGCCAACCCCTCTGGAAACACCATATATTTT
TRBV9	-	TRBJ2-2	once	CASSVVWNTGELFF	TGTGCCAGCAGCGTAGTCTGGAACACCGGGGAGCTGTTTTTT
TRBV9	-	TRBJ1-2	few	CASYRDALYGYTF	TGTGCCAGCTATCGGGACGCCCTTTATGGCTACACCTTC
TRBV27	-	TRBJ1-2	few	CASSFPGSPEGYTF	TGTGCCAGCAGTTTCCCCGGGTCCCCCGAGGGCTACACCTTC
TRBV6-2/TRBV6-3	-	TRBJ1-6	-	CASNPHPGHGDSPLHF	TGTGCCAGCAACCCACATCCTGGGCATGGGGATTCACCCCTCCACTTT
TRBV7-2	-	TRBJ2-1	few	CASSLWWGGLNEQFF	TGTGCCAGCAGCTTGTGGTGGGGGGGCCTCAATGAGCAGTTCTTC
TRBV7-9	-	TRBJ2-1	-	CASSLVAVEQFF	TGTGCCAGCAGCTTAGTAGCGGTTGAGCAGTTCTTC
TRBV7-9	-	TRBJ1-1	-	CASSPRAGNTEAFF	TGTGCCAGCAGCCCCAGGGCGGGTAACACTGAAGCTTTCTTT
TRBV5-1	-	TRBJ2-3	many	CASARDSRTDTQYF	TGCGCCAGCGCCCGGGACTCCCGCACAGATACGCAGTATTTT
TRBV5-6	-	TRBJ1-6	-	CASSPDGGYNSPLHF	TGTGCCAGCAGCCCGGACGGAGGCTATAATTCACCCCTCCACTTT
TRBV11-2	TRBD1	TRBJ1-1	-	CASSSQGSSTEAFF	TGTGCCAGCAGCTCACAGGGGTCGTCCACTGAAGCTTTCTTT
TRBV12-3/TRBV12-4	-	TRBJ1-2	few	CASSPPWDTMDGYTF	TGTGCCAGCAGCCCACCGTGGGACACCATGGATGGCTACACCTTC
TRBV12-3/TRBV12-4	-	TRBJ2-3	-	CASSFGSPEGADTQYF	TGTGCCAGCAGTTTCGGTTCCCCGGAGGGGGCAGATACGCAGTATTTT
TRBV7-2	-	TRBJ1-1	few	CASSLVAGLGTEAFF	TGTGCCAGCAGCTTAGTAGCAGGGCTGGGCACTGAAGCTTTCTTT
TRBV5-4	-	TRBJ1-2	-	CASSLDRRGTKGYTF	TGTGCCAGCAGCTTAGACAGGAGGGGAACCAAGGGCTACACCTTC
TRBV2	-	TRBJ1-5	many	CASSRVTQPQHF	TGTGCCAGCTCCAGGGTAACCCAGCCCCAGCATTTT
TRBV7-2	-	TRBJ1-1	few	CASSLERGRGTEAFF	TGTGCCAGCAGCTTAGAACGGGGGCGGGGCACTGAAGCTTTCTTT
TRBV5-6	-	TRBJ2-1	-	CASSSGRSYNEQFF	TGTGCCAGCAGCTCAGGGAGGTCCTACAATGAGCAGTTCTTC
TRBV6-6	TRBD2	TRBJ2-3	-	CASSTLGLAGTDTQYF	TGTGCCAGCAGCACCCTCGGACTAGCGGGGACAGATACGCAGTATTTT
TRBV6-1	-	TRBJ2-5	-	CASIEWETQYF	TGTGCCAGCATTGAGTGGGAGACCCAGTACTTC
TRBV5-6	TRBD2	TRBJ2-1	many	CASSLMTSGGFYNEQFF	TGTGCCAGCAGCTTGATGACTAGCGGGGGATTCTACAATGAGCAGTTCTTC
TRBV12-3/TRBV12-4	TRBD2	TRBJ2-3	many	CASSPPGGRRDTQYF	TGTGCCAGCAGTCCCCCGGGAGGTCGAAGAGATACGCAGTATTTT
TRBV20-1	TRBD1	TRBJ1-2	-	CSARDRVSYGYTF	TGCAGTGCTAGGGACAGGGTTAGCTATGGCTACACCTTC
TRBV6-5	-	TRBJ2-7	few	CASRPPRRGEQYF	TGTGCCAGCAGACCGCCCCGCCGGGGCGAGCAGTACTTC
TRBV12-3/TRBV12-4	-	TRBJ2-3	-	CASSQGVGGDTQYF	TGTGCCAGCAGCCAAGGTGTGGGGGGTGATACGCAGTATTTT
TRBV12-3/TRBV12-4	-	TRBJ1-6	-	CASQTRSGSPLHF	TGTGCCAGCCAGACCCGGTCGGGTTCACCCCTCCACTTT
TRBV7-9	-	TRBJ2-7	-	CASSLAEEQYF	TGTGCCAGCAGCTTAGCAGAGGAGCAGTACTTC
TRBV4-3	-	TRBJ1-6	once	CASSQDGGSPLHF	TGCGCCAGCAGCCAAGATGGGGGTTCACCCCTCCACTTT
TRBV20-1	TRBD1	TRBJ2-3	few	CSASRGTGSDTQYF	TGCAGTGCTAGCCGCGGGACAGGGTCCGATACGCAGTATTTT
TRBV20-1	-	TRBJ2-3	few	CSASHKRLGDTQYF	TGCAGTGCTAGTCATAAACGATTGGGAGATACGCAGTATTTT
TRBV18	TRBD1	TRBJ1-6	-	CASSPVWGQVNSPLHF	TGTGCCAGCTCACCGGTGTGGGGACAGGTGAATTCACCCCTCCACTTT
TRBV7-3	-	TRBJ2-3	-	CASSLTHRTGDKTDTQYF	TGTGCCAGCAGCTTAACCCATCGTACGGGGGATAAAACAGATACGCAGTATTTT
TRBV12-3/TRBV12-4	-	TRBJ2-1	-	CASRVVGLYNEQFF	TGTGCCAGCAGGGTCGTGGGGCTCTACAATGAGCAGTTCTTC
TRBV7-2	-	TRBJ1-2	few	CASSLRYGYTF	TGTGCCAGCAGCTTACGCTATGGCTACACCTTC
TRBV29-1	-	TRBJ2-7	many	CSVRAGDSYEQYF	TGCAGCGTTCGAGCAGGGGATAGCTACGAGCAGTACTTC
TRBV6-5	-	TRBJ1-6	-	CASSYSKIGRRSSPLHF	TGTGCCAGCAGTTACTCGAAAATTGGCAGGAGAAGCTCACCCCTCCACTTT
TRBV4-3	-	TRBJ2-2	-	CASSQEQGGTGELFF	TGCGCCAGCAGCCAAGAACAGGGAGGCACCGGGGAGCTGTTTTTT
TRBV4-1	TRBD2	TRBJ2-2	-	CASSPQGTSGTPSGELFF	TGCGCCAGCAGCCCCCAGGGAACTAGCGGGACACCTTCCGGGGAGCTGTTTTTT
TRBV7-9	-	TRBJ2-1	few	CASSTQAYNEQFF	TGTGCCAGCAGCACGCAGGCATACAATGAGCAGTTCTTC
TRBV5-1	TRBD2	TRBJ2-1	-	CASSPLLAGDYNEQFF	TGCGCCAGCAGCCCGCTACTAGCGGGCGACTACAATGAGCAGTTCTTC
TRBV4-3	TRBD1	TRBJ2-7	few	CASSLKYTGQGDYEQYF	TGCGCCAGCAGCCTAAAGTACACGGGACAGGGAGACTACGAGCAGTACTTC
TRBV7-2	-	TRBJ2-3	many	CASSLEEGVAEPTDTQYF	TGTGCCAGCAGCTTAGAGGAGGGGGTAGCGGAGCCCACAGATACGCAGTATTTT
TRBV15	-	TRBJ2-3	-	CATSTEPAANTDTQYF	TGTGCCACCAGCACAGAACCCGCGGCAAACACAGATACGCAGTATTTT